The 19 T cell receptor beta chains given below trace back to one sample, sequenced in a study of T cells in Graves' hyperthyroidism and ophthalmopathy. The CDR3 regions of TCR beta were amplified from RNA transcripts. When the TCR CDR3 underwent first-round RT-PCR, the HTBI primer set was used. TCRdb called the multiplex PCR reads again in MiXCR, with one record for every CDR3 protein. The sample has roughly 160,000 distinct CDR3 sequences, less than 10% seen once. Sequenced sample: blood. The receptors here all came from a woman under 30 with Graves' hyperthyroidism that later progressed to Graves' ophthalmopathy.

There are many counts of this clonotype. CDR3 nucleotide sequence: TGTGCCATCAGCCCCCTGGAGGGCCCCTATGGCTACACCTTC. It yields the protein CAISPLEGPYGYTF. The chain uses TRBV10-3 and TRBJ1-2; no definite D call. There are 14 residues in the CDR3. Germline CDR1 is ENHRY and CDR2 is SYGVKD. Trimming pared 6 bases from V and 4 bases from J, leaving 15 bases between.

This clonotype was found many times. V usage is TRBV12-3 or TRBV12-4 and J usage is TRBJ1-6; the match to TRBD1 covers 7 bases. The CDR3 consists of 15 residues. Trimming removed 7 bases from V and 7 bases from J; junction bases left unmatched: 10. This CDR3 is CASTPDGTVNSPLHF. The CDR3 DNA follows: TGTGCCAGCACCCCGGACGGGACAGTAAATTCACCCCTCCACTTT.

In its sample, this clonotype was seen a few times. The chain links TRBV13 to TRBJ2-1; the D call may be TRBD1 or TRBD2 (6 bases each). The CDR3 sequence is 15 residues long. Germline V gene sequence: CDR1 PRHDT, CDR2 FYEKMQ (reference sequence). V lost 5 bases, J lost 5 bases, and 16 bases lay in between. The DNA for the CDR3 is TGTGCCAGCAGCCATAGGGGGGACAAAGACAATGAGCAGTTCTTC. Amino acids: CASSHRGDKDNEQFF. Drawing the rest from reference TRBV13 and TRBJ2-1, the complete variable domain is AAGVIQSPRHLIKEKRETATLKCYPIPRHDTVYWYQQGPGQDPQFLISFYEKMQSDKGSIPDRFSAQQFSDYHSELNMSSLELGDSALYFCASSHRGDKDNEQFFGPGTRLTVL.

This clonotype was observed many times. The chain has TRBV11-2 and TRBJ2-7, with 8 bases lining up with TRBD2. Germline CDR1 reads SGHAT; CDR2 reads FQNNGV. CDR3 length equals 14 residues. The V gene end was trimmed by 5 bases and the J gene end by 2 bases; junction bases not matched to a gene: 5. The CDR3 is CASSPSGRAYEQYF. As DNA, the CDR3 is TGTGCCAGCAGCCCCAGCGGGAGAGCCTACGAGCAGTACTTC. The entire variable domain, with the rest obtained from reference TRBV11-2 and TRBJ2-7, is as follows: EAGVAQSPRYKIIEKRQSVAFWCNPISGHATLYWYQQILGQGPKLLIQFQNNGVVDDSQLPKDRFSAERLKGVDSTLKIQPAKLEDSAVYLCASSPSGRAYEQYFGPGTRLTVT.

The sample holds many counts of this clonotype. The chain employs TRBV12-3 or TRBV12-4 and TRBJ1-2; 9 bases fit TRBD1. The CDR3 spans 16 residues. Losses at the gene ends were 3 bases for V and 8 bases for J; bases not matched to a gene: 13. CDR3 residues: CASSFATRGTGKGYTF. CDR3 coding DNA: TGTGCCAGCAGTTTCGCGACACGAGGGACAGGGAAGGGCTACACCTTC.

This clonotype has at least ten counts. This chain links TRBV7-2 with TRBJ2-2; D tentatively reads TRBD1 or TRBD2 (5 bases each). The germline V gene has CDR1 SGHTA and CDR2 FQGNSA. V was shortened by 0 bases and J by 8 bases, with 13 bases between the two germline ends. This CDR3 region has 15 residues. The CDR3 region has the DNA TGTGCCAGCAGCTTAGCGTTTGGGGGAACAGGGGAGCTGTTTTTT. This translates into CASSLAFGGTGELFF.

This clonotype was recorded many times. This chain connects TRBV28 to TRBJ2-6; TRBD2 might be the D (6 bases). V dropped 3 bases and J dropped 0 bases, with 12 bases sitting between them. Germline CDR1 MDHEN, CDR2 SYDVKM. CDR3 size: 17 residues. The CDR3 nucleotides read TGTGCCAGCAGTTTTACGGGAGTACGCTCTGGGGCCAACGTCCTGACTTTC. This translates into CASSFTGVRSGANVLTF.

About this clonotype: The junction does not match germline at one end; this may be a read error. V and J are TRBV18 and TRBJ2-5; perhaps TRBD2 as D (6 bases). CDR1 KGHSH and CDR2 LQKENI come from the germline V gene. The length of the CDR3 is 14 residues. In DNA form, the CDR3 reads TGTGCCAGCCCACCACTAGCCGGTCAAGAGACCCAGTACTTC. This encodes CASPPLAGQETQYF.

This clonotype came up many times. This chain links TRBV29-1 with TRBJ2-7; weak D call: TRBD2 (5 bases). The V gene's germline CDR1 is SQVTM and CDR2 ANQGSEA. Between the trimmed V and J ends, which lost 4 bases and 4 bases, there was a span of 14 bases. This CDR3 has 13 amino acids. The CDR3 protein is CSVGGRGLYEQYF. The DNA for the CDR3 is TGCAGCGTTGGTGGCCGGGGTCTGTACGAGCAGTACTTC.

This clonotype appeared many times. The rearrangement joins TRBV7-9 to TRBJ1-2; D is undetermined. CDR1 is SEHNR and CDR2 is FQNEAQ in the germline V gene (reference sequence). The V end was cut by 3 bases, the J end by 8 bases, with 13 bases between. The CDR3 contains 13 residues. CDR3 protein: CASSFPERLGYTF. CDR3 coding DNA: TGTGCCAGCAGCTTCCCCGAGAGACTCGGCTACACCTTC.

Many counts were recorded for this clonotype. The gene calls are TRBV28 and TRBJ1-5; no clear D. The length of the CDR3 is 17 residues. Trimming took 2 bases from V and 2 from J, leaving 16 bases between them. Germline V CDR1 and CDR2: MDHEN, SYDVKM. The CDR3 protein is CASSLVIGEVGNQPQHF. The CDR3 nucleotides read TGTGCCAGCAGTTTAGTGATCGGGGAGGTGGGCAATCAGCCCCAGCATTTT.

This clonotype was recorded at least ten times. The chain combines TRBV30 with TRBJ2-7, with TRBD2 identical over 8 bases. V shed 2 bases, J shed 5 bases, and the junction held 5 bases outside the gene matches. This CDR3 region has 13 residues. Germline CDR1 reads GTSNPN; CDR2 reads SVGIG (reference sequence). DNA of the CDR3: TGTGCCTGGAGTTATAGCGGGATCAACGAGCAGTACTTC. It yields the protein CAWSYSGINEQYF.

For this clonotype: This may arise from a read error, as a much more abundant clone is one base away. CDR3 coding DNA: TGTGCCGGCAGCCAGTTCGACAGGAAAGCTTTCTTT. Amino acids: CAGSQFDRKAFF. The chain employs TRBV5-8 and TRBJ1-1; TRBD1 might be the D (6 bases). This CDR3 is 12 amino acids long. The germline V gene encodes CDR1 SGHTS and CDR2 YDEGEE.

This clonotype was picked up many times. This sequence joins TRBV13 and TRBJ2-7; D might be TRBD2 (7 bases). Germline assignment: CDR1 PRHDT and CDR2 FYEKMQ (reference sequence). Trimming took off 1 base at V and 3 bases at J, with 13 bases between the two ends. The CDR3 contains 15 residues. As DNA, the CDR3 is TGTGCCAGCAGCTTAGATGGCGGGGGCCGCTACGAGCAGTACTTC. Protein sequence: CASSLDGGGRYEQYF.

In its sample, this clonotype was seen many times. The chain is built from TRBV29-1 and TRBJ2-1; the D is unclear. This CDR3 has 13 amino acids. CDR1 and CDR2 from the germline V gene are SQVTM and ANQGSEA. V shed 4 bases and J shed 0 bases, with 7 bases lying between them. Written as DNA, the CDR3 is TGCAGCGTTGGAGCTTTCTCCTACAATGAGCAGTTCTTC. Residues: CSVGAFSYNEQFF.

This clonotype was seen at least ten times. The chain has TRBV9 and TRBJ2-7; D is tentatively TRBD1 or TRBD2 (5 bases each). Trimming removed 4 bases from V and 3 bases from J, with 14 bases in between. Germline V gene data show CDR1 as SGDLS and CDR2 as YYNGEE. This CDR3 region has 14 residues. The CDR3 region is CASSTRDGDYEQYF. CDR3 DNA: TGTGCCAGCAGCACTCGGGACGGAGACTACGAGCAGTACTTC.

At least ten counts were recorded for this clonotype. The CDR3 region has the DNA TGTGCCAGCACCATAAACTTGGGGAACACTGAAGCTTTCTTT. Amino acids: CASTINLGNTEAFF. The chain is built from TRBV28 and TRBJ1-1; D gene uncertain. Deletions cut 7 bases from V and 1 base from J, with 13 bases between. Germline CDR1 MDHEN, CDR2 SYDVKM. This CDR3 contains 14 residues.

This clonotype was found many times. The rearrangement joins TRBV20-1 to TRBJ2-5; the match to TRBD1 covers 7 bases. This CDR3 region has 14 residues. CDR1 is DFQATT, CDR2 SNEGSKA, per germline (reference sequence). V lost 3 bases, J lost 2 bases, and 6 bases stayed unmatched. The CDR3 here is CSARTGTVQETQYF. The CDR3 nucleotides are TGCAGTGCTAGGACGGGGACAGTTCAAGAGACCCAGTACTTC.

This clonotype was detected ten times or more. J is TRBJ2-2 and V is TRBV29-1; the D gene could be TRBD1 or TRBD2 (6 bases each). The CDR3 consists of 16 residues. Germline V lookup: CDR1 SQVTM, CDR2 ANQGSEA. V lost 2 bases, J lost 6 bases, and 19 bases lay in between. The CDR3 nucleotides are TGCAGCGTTGAACTACCCCGAGGGGGGAGAGCCGGGGAGCTGTTTTTT. Protein product: CSVELPRGGRAGELFF.